This T cell receptor beta chain derives from a study of blood T cell repertoires in COVID-19. Sequencing was performed with immunoSEQ multiplex PCR; in TCRdb, only in-frame clones are kept and a portion is missing. The data contain some 180,000 clones, 60% to 80% of them singletons. This CDR3 is built from 16 residues. Trimming at V came to 0 bases and at J to 5 bases, leaving 5 bases not matched to a gene. Germline CDR1 and CDR2: SGDLS and YYNGEE. The sequence came from a man aged 55-75 years who had been exposed to COVID-19. The sequencing input was PBMCs or T cells enriched from blood (not recorded which). The rearrangement links TRBV9 to TRBJ2-7; TRBD2 matches 13 bases. CDR3: CASSVALAGGPHEQYF. CDR3 DNA sequence: TGTGCCAGCAGCGTAGCACTAGCGGGAGGGCCGCACGAGCAGTACTTC.